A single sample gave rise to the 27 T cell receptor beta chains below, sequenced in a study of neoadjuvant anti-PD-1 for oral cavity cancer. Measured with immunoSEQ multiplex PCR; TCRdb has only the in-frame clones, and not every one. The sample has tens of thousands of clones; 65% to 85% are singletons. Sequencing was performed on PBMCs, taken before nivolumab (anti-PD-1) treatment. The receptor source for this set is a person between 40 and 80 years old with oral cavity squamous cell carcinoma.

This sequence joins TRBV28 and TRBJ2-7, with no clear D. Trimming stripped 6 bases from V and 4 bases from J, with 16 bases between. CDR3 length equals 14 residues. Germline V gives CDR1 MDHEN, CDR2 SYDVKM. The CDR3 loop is CASRLDRFGYEQYF. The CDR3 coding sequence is TGTGCCAGCAGATTGGACCGATTCGGGTACGAGCAGTACTTC. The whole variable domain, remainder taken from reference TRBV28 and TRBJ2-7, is DVKVTQSSRYLVKRTGEKVFLECVQDMDHENMFWYRQDPGLGLRLIYFSYDVKMKEKGDIPEGYSVSREKKERFSLILESASTNQTSMYLCASRLDRFGYEQYFGPGTRLTVT.

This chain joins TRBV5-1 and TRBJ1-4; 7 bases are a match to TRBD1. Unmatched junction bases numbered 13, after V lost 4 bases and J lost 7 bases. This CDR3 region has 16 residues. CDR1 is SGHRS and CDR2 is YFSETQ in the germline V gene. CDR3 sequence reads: CASSPDPTGLREKLFF. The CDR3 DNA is TGCGCCAGCAGCCCTGACCCGACAGGGCTTCGTGAAAAACTGTTTTTT.

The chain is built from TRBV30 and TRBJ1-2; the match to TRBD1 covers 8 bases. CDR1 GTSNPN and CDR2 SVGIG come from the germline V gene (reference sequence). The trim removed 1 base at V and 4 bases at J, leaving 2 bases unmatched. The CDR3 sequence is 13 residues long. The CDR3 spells CAWSEGQVYGYTF. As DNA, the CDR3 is TGTGCCTGGAGTGAGGGACAGGTCTATGGCTACACCTTC.

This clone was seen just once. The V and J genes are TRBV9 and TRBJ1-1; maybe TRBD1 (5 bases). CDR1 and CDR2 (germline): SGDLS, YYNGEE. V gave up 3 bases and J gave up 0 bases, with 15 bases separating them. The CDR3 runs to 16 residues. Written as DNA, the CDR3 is TGTGCCAGCAGCGCCCGACCGACAGTCGTGAACACTGAAGCTTTCTTT. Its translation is CASSARPTVVNTEAFF.

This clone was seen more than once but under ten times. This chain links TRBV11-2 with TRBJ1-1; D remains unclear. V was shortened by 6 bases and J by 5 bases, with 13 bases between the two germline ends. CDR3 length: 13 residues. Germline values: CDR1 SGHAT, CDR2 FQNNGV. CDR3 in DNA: TGTGCCAGCAGTCCCGCGACGGAAACTGAAGCTTTCTTT. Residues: CASSPATETEAFF.

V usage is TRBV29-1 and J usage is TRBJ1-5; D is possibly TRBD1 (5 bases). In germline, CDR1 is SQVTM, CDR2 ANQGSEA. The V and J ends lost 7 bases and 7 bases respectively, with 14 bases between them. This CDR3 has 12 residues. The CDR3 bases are TGCAGCGCCGGAGCCAGGGACCAGCCCCAGCATTTT. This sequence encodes CSAGARDQPQHF.

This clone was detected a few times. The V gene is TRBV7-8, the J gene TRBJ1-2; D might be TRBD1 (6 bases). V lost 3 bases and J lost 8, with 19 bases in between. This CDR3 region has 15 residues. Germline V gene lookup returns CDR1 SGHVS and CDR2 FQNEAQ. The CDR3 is CASSFRAQGVKGYTF. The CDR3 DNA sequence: TGTGCCAGCAGCTTCAGGGCACAGGGAGTGAAGGGCTACACCTTC.

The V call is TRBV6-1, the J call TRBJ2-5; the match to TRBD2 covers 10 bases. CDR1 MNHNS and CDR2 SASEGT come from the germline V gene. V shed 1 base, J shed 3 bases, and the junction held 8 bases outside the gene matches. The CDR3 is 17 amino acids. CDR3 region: CASSEVPSGGPKETQYF. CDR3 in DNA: TGTGCCAGCAGTGAAGTACCTAGCGGGGGTCCGAAAGAGACCCAGTACTTC.

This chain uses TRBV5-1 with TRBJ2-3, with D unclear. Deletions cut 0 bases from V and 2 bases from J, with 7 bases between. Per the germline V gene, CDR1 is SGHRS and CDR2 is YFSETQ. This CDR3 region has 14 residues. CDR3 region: CASSLAWLTDTQYF. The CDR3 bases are TGCGCCAGCAGCTTGGCATGGCTCACAGATACGCAGTATTTT.

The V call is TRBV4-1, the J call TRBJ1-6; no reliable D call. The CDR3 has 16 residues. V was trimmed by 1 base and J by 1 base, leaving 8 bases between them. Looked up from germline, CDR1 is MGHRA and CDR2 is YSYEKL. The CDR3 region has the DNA TGCGCCAGCAGCCAAGTGGGGAGGTCCTATAATTCACCCCTCCACTTT. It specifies CASSQVGRSYNSPLHF.

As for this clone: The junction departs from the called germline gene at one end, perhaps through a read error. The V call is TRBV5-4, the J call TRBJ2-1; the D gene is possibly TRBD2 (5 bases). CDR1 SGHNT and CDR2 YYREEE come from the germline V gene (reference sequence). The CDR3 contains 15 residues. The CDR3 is CASSPSGVPLNQQFF. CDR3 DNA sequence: TGTGCCAGCAGCCCAAGCGGAGTTCCTCTCAATCAGCAGTTCTTC.

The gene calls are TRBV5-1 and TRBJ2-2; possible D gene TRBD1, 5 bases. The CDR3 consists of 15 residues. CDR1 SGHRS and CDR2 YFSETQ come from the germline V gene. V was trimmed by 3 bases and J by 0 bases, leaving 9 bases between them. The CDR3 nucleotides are TGCGCCAGCAGCTCGTCAGGGCCGAACACCGGGGAGCTGTTTTTT. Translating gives CASSSSGPNTGELFF.

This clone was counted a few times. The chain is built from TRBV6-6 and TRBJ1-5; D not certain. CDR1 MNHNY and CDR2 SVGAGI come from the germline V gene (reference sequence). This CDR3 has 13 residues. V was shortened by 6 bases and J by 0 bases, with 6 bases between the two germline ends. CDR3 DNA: TGTGCCAGCAGACAAGATAGCAATCAGCCCCAGCATTTT. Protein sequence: CASRQDSNQPQHF.

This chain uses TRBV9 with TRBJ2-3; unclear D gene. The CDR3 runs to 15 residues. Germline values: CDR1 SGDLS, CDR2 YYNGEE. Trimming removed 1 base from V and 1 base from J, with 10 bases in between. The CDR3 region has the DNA TGTGCCAGCAGCGTATCCCGACTGGGCACAGATACGCAGTATTTT. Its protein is CASSVSRLGTDTQYF.

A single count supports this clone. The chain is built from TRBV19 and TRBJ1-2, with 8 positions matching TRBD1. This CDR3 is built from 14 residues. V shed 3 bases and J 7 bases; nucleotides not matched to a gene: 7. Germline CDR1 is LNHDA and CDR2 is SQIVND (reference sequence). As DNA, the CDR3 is TGTGCCAGTAGTATCCGACAGGGGTTGGTTGGCTACACCTTC. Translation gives CASSIRQGLVGYTF.

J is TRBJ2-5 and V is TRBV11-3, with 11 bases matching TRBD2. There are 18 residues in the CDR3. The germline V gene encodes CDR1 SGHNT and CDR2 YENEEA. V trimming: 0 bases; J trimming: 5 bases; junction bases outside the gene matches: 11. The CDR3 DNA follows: TGTGCCAGCAGCTTAGATTTGATAGCGGGGGGGCCAGGTGAGACCCAGTACTTC. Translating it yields CASSLDLIAGGPGETQYF.

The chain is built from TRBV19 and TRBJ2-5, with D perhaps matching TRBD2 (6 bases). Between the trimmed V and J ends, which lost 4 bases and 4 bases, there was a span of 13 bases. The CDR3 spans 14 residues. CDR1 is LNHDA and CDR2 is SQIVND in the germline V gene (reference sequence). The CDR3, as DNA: TGTGCCAGTAGTAGGGGGGTGACGGCAGAGACCCAGTACTTC. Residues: CASSRGVTAETQYF.

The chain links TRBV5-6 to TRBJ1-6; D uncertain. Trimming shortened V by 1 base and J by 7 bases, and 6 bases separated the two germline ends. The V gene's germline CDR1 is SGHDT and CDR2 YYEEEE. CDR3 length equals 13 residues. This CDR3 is CASSLLGNSPLHF. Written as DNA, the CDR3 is TGTGCCAGCAGCTTGTTGGGAAATTCACCCCTCCACTTT.

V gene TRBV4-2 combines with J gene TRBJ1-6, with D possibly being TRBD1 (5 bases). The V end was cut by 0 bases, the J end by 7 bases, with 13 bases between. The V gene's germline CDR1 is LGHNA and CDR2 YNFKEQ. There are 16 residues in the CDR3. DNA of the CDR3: TGTGCCAGCAGCCAAGATGGGGGGGGAAGGAATTCACCCCTCCACTTT. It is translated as CASSQDGGGRNSPLHF.

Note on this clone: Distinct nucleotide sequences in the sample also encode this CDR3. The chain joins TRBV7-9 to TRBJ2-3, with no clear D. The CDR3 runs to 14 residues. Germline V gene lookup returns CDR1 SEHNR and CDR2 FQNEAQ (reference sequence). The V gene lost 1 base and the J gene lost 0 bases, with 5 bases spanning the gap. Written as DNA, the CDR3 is TGTGCCAGCAGCTTAGGGCTTAGCACAGATACGCAGTATTTT. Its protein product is CASSLGLSTDTQYF.

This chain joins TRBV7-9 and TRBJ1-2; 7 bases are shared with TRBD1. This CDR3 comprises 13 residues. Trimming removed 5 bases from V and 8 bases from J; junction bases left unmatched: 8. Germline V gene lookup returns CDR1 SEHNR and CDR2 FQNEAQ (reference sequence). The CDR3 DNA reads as TGTGCCAGCAGCCGAACCGGGACAGTCGGCTACACCTTC. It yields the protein CASSRTGTVGYTF.

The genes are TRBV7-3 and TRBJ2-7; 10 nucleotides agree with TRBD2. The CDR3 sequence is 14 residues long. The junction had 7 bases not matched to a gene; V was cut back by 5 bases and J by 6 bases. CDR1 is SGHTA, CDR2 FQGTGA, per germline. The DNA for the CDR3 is TGTGCCAGCAGCCCAAGGACTAGCGGCGCCGAGCAGTACTTC. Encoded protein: CASSPRTSGAEQYF.

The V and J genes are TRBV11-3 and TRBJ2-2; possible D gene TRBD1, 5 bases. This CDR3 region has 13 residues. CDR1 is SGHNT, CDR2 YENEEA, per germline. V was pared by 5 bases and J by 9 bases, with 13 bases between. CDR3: CASSRIPGRELFF. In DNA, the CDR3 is TGTGCCAGCAGCCGAATTCCAGGGCGGGAGCTGTTTTTT.

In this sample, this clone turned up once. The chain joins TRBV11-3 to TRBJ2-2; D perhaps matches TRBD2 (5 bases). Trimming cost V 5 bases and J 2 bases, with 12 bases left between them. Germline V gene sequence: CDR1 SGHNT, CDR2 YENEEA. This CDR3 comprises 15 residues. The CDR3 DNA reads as TGTGCCAGCAGCCCTCGGGGTACAAACACCGGGGAGCTGTTTTTT. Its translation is CASSPRGTNTGELFF.

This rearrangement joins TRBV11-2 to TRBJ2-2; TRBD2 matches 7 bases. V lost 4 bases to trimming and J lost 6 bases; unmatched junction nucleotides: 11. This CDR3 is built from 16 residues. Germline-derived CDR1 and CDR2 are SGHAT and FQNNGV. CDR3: CASSSGRVGRAGELFF. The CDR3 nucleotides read TGTGCCAGCAGCTCCGGACGGGTTGGGAGGGCCGGGGAGCTGTTTTTT.

CDR3 residues: CASSVGTGGGQPQHF. CDR3 DNA: TGTGCCAGCAGTGTCGGGACAGGGGGGGGTCAGCCCCAGCATTTT. The chain is built from TRBV27 and TRBJ1-5; 11 bases are shared with TRBD1. CDR3 length: 15 amino acids. After removal of 5 bases from V and 6 bases from J, the junction contained 6 bases not matched to a gene. Germline V CDR1 and CDR2: MNHEY, SMNVEV (reference sequence).

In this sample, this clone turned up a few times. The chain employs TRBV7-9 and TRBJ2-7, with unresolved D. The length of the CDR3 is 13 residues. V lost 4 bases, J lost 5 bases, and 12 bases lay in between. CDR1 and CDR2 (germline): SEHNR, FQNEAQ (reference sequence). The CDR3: CASSSGFKNEQYF. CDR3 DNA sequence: TGTGCCAGCAGCTCCGGGTTTAAGAACGAGCAGTACTTC.